The rows below give T cell receptor beta chains drawn from one sample of a study of cytomegalovirus exposure and HLA in healthy donors. Generated by immunoSEQ multiplex PCR, the TCRdb table keeps only in-frame clones and is missing some. This table has some 140,000 clones, roughly 79% appearing once. Sequencing was carried out using PBMCs. Every receptor here comes from a man younger than 40 in good health and CMV-seronegative. Both conserved end residues are part of each CDR3. Fields, in order: V gene, J gene, D gene, clone size, CDR3 protein, CDR3 DNA. D genes are given only for firm matches. For some rows the clone size is stated as once, few or many, or as a class when expanded; others skip it.

TRBV25-1	TRBJ2-7	NA	NA	CASSISYEQYF	TGTGCCAGCTCCATTTCCTACGAGCAGTACTTC
TRBV30	TRBJ2-7	NA	NA	CAWSAVGSPPNEYF	TGTGCCTGGTCCGCTGTAGGGAGCCCCCCCAACGAGTACTTC
TRBV9	TRBJ2-1	TRBD2	NA	CASSAAGTSHNEQFF	TGTGCCAGCAGCGCCGCCGGGACTAGCCACAATGAGCAGTTCTTC
TRBV6-5	TRBJ2-7	NA	NA	CASRQLGGFHEQYF	TGTGCCAGCAGGCAATTGGGGGGATTTCACGAGCAGTACTTC
TRBV5-1	TRBJ2-2	NA	NA	CASSLGDTGELFF	TGCGCCAGCAGCTTGGGAGACACCGGGGAGCTGTTTTTT
TRBV7-2	TRBJ1-5	NA	NA	CASSLDLGGTQPQHF	TGTGCCAGCAGCTTAGATCTGGGGGGTACTCAGCCCCAGCATTTT
TRBV6-4	TRBJ2-1	TRBD2	NA	CASNLRTSGTNEQFF	TGTGCCAGCAACCTCAGGACTAGCGGGACCAATGAGCAGTTCTTC
TRBV10-3	TRBJ2-4	TRBD2	NA	CAISHARTSGKFDIQYF	TGTGCCATCAGTCACGCTCGGACTAGCGGGAAATTTGACATTCAGTACTTC
TRBV27	TRBJ1-1	NA	NA	CASSFGQYMNTEAFF	TGTGCCAGCAGTTTTGGACAGTACATGAACACTGAAGCTTTCTTT
TRBV6-5	TRBJ1-1	TRBD1	NA	CASSYREGTGIAFF	TGTGCCAGCAGTTACAGAGAAGGGACAGGGATTGCTTTCTTT
TRBV25-1	TRBJ2-1	NA	NA	CASSVRAPSSYNEQFF	TGTGCCAGCAGTGTGAGGGCACCAAGCTCCTACAATGAGCAGTTCTTC
TRBV5-5	TRBJ1-5	NA	NA	CASSGDGNQPQHF	TGTGCCAGCAGCGGCGACGGGAATCAGCCCCAGCATTTT
TRBV30	TRBJ2-3	TRBD2	NA	CAWSEGGGADTQYF	TGTGCCTGGAGTGAAGGCGGGGGGGCAGATACGCAGTATTTT
TRBV6-5	TRBJ2-1	TRBD2	NA	CASSYSAGELYNEQFF	TGTGCCAGCAGTTACTCGGCGGGGGAGCTTTACAATGAGCAGTTCTTC
TRBV19	TRBJ1-3	NA	NA	CASSISSYFSGNTIYF	TGTGCCAGTAGTATAAGTAGTTACTTCTCTGGAAACACCATATATTTT
TRBV29-1	TRBJ2-1	TRBD2	once	CSVEGWRGANEQFF	TGCAGCGTTGAAGGCTGGCGGGGGGCCAATGAGCAGTTCTTC
TRBV28	TRBJ1-2	TRBD1	NA	CASSIGTGDGYTF	TGTGCCAGCAGTATTGGGACAGGGGATGGCTACACCTTC
TRBV13	TRBJ1-2	NA	NA	CASSFTGHQTNYGYTF	TGTGCCAGCAGCTTTACCGGACACCAAACTAACTATGGCTACACCTTC
TRBV4-2	TRBJ1-6	TRBD1	few	CASSQDWTGGVYNSPLHF	TGTGCCAGCAGCCAAGATTGGACAGGGGGCGTCTATAATTCACCCCTCCACTTT
TRBV28	TRBJ1-5	NA	NA	CASSFLYRGTQPQHF	TGTGCCAGCAGTTTTCTGTATCGCGGCACTCAGCCCCAGCATTTT